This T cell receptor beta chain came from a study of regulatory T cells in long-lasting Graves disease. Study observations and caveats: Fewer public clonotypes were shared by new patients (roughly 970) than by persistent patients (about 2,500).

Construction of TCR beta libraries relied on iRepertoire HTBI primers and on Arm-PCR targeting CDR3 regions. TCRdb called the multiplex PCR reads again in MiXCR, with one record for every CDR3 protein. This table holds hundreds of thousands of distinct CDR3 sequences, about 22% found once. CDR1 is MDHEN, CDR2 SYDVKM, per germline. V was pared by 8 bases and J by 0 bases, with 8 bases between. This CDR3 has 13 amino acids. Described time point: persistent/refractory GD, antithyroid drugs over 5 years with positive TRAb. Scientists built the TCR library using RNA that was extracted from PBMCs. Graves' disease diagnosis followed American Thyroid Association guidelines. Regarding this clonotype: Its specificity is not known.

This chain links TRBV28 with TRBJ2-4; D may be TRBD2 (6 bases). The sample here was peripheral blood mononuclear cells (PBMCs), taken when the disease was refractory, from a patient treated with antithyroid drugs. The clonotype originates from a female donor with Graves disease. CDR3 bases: TGTGCCAGCGCGCGGGAAGCCAAAAACATTCAGTACTTC. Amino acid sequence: CASAREAKNIQYF.